The 16 T cell receptor beta chains given below trace back to one sample, sequenced in a study of T cells after yellow fever vaccination. One entry per CDR3 protein results from TCRdb running MiXCR on the 5' RACE reads. This sample has hundreds of thousands of distinct CDR3 sequences; roughly 8.3% occur once, and the top ten carry approximately 15%. This material consisted of PBMCs, taken roughly 45 days after the first yellow fever vaccination. The source is a man aged 18 to 29 who received the YFV17D yellow fever vaccine.

The rearrangement joins TRBV16 to TRBJ1-1; D is possibly TRBD1 (5 bases). The V end was cut by 3 bases, the J end by 5 bases, with 16 bases between. This CDR3 spans 15 amino acids. Looked up from germline, CDR1 is KGHSY and CDR2 is FQNENV. CDR3 in DNA: TGTGCCAGCAGCCAGCGGACACGTCTAGGGACTGAAGCTTTCTTT. It specifies CASSQRTRLGTEAFF.

The V gene is TRBV10-3, the J gene TRBJ1-6; D gene ambiguous. This CDR3 is 13 amino acids long. The V and J ends lost 5 bases and 5 bases respectively, with 7 bases between them. Germline V lookup: CDR1 ENHRY, CDR2 SYGVKD. As DNA, the CDR3 is TGTGCCATCAGTTCCACCGATAATTCACCCCTCCACTTT. Translation gives CAISSTDNSPLHF.

This clonotype has ten or more counts. This chain links TRBV7-9 with TRBJ2-1; possibly TRBD1 for D (6 bases). This CDR3 contains 14 residues. Germline loops: CDR1 SEHNR, CDR2 FQNEAQ (reference sequence). V lost 5 bases and J lost 7, with 15 bases in between. CDR3 protein: CASSPVGANNEQFF. DNA of the CDR3: TGTGCCAGCAGCCCCGTGGGGGCGAATAATGAGCAGTTCTTC.

This clonotype was detected a few times. This rearrangement joins TRBV6-5 to TRBJ2-3, with 7 bases matching TRBD1. The CDR3 consists of 18 residues. Per germline, CDR1 MNHEY and CDR2 SVGAGI. Germline trimming cut 0 bases from V and 3 bases from J; bases unmatched to any gene: 12. In nucleotides, the CDR3 is TGTGCCAGCAGTTACTCGAATTACCGGACAGGTGGGACAGATACGCAGTATTTT. Translated: CASSYSNYRTGGTDTQYF.

This clonotype was recorded a few times. This chain links TRBV10-3 with TRBJ2-2, with D possibly matching TRBD2 (5 bases). There are 14 residues in the CDR3. Trimming removed 2 bases from V and 3 bases from J, with 7 bases in between. Per germline, CDR1 ENHRY and CDR2 SYGVKD. The DNA of the CDR3 is TGTGCCATCAGTGAGCTAGCAGACACCGGGGAGCTGTTTTTT. This sequence encodes CAISELADTGELFF.

There are a few counts of this clonotype. V is TRBV3-1 and J is TRBJ2-1; TRBD1 matches at 7 bases. V lost 4 bases and J lost 3; bases outside the gene matches: 6. The CDR3 sequence is 15 residues long. Germline V gene data show CDR1 as LGHDT and CDR2 as YNNKEL (reference sequence). In nucleotides, the CDR3 is TGTGCCAGCAGCCCCGTCCGGGACAGCTACAATGAGCAGTTCTTC. Protein sequence: CASSPVRDSYNEQFF.

This sequence joins TRBV4-2 and TRBJ1-5, with unresolved D. The CDR3 sequence is 15 residues long. With 0 bases removed from V and 2 bases from J, the gap between germline ends came to 8 bases. Germline-derived CDR1 and CDR2 are LGHNA and YNFKEQ. The CDR3 DNA is TGTGCCAGCAGCCAAGATCGTATAGGCAATCAGCCCCAGCATTTT. This encodes CASSQDRIGNQPQHF.

This rearrangement joins TRBV4-3 to TRBJ2-2; D is perhaps TRBD1 (5 bases). Trimming pared 1 base from V and 5 bases from J, leaving 8 bases between. The germline gives CDR1 LGHNA, CDR2 YSLEER. The CDR3 sequence is 14 residues long. The CDR3 DNA sequence: TGCGCCAGCAGCCAAGGCGACAGAACCGGGGAGCTGTTTTTT. It yields the protein CASSQGDRTGELFF.

The chain employs TRBV6-5 and TRBJ1-4; D uncertain. Germline CDR1 reads MNHEY; CDR2 reads SVGAGI. The CDR3 runs to 13 residues. V was trimmed by 8 bases and J by 5 bases, leaving 12 bases between them. DNA for the CDR3: TGTGCCAGCCAGGAGGCAGGCAATGAAAAACTGTTTTTT. The encoded protein is CASQEAGNEKLFF.

V usage is TRBV2 and J usage is TRBJ2-3; TRBD2 aligns across 14 bases. V dropped 6 bases and J dropped 4; count of bases not matched to a gene: 6. The CDR3 loop spans 16 amino acids. Germline CDR1 and CDR2: SNHLY and FYNNEI. CDR3 region: CASSTGTSGGSDTQYF. The CDR3 DNA reads TGTGCCAGCAGCACTGGGACTAGCGGGGGATCAGATACGCAGTATTTT.

Concerning this clonotype itself: Mismatch with germline at one junction end may stem from a read error. This chain links TRBV7-3 with TRBJ2-5, with no clear D. The CDR3 spans 14 residues. The germline CDR1 and CDR2 sequences are SGHTA and FQGTGA. The CDR3, as DNA: TGTGCCTGCAGCTTAAACCCGATGCAAGAGACCCAGTACTTC. Its protein product is CACSLNPMQETQYF.

This chain connects TRBV10-3 to TRBJ1-5; TRBD1 agrees at 7 bases. The length of the CDR3 is 13 residues. Germline CDR1 reads ENHRY; CDR2 reads SYGVKD. Germline trimming cut 8 bases from V and 8 bases from J; bases unmatched to any gene: 9. The CDR3 sequence is CAIGRQGIEPQHF. The DNA of the CDR3 is TGTGCCATCGGGCGACAGGGCATTGAGCCCCAGCATTTT.

The gene calls are TRBV6-1 and TRBJ1-6; TRBD1 aligns across 11 bases. CDR1 and CDR2 (germline): MNHNS, SASEGT. The J segment lost 6 bases and the V segment lost 8 bases, leaving 3 bases of the junction unmatched. The length of the CDR3 is 14 residues. For the CDR3, the DNA is TGTGCCAGCGTGGGACAGGGGGGTAATTCACCCCTCCACTTT. Translated, it gives CASVGQGGNSPLHF.

The chain joins TRBV3-1 to TRBJ1-1; D is possibly TRBD1 (5 bases). The germline gives CDR1 LGHDT, CDR2 YNNKEL (reference sequence). The CDR3 is 17 amino acids. With 5 bases removed from V and 1 base from J, the gap between germline ends came to 20 bases. CDR3 residues: CASSSRGDGGGNTEAFF. DNA for the CDR3: TGTGCCAGCAGCTCACGCGGAGATGGGGGGGGGAACACTGAAGCTTTCTTT.

This chain uses TRBV29-1 with TRBJ1-3; D uncertain. V dropped 0 bases and J dropped 0 bases, with 15 bases sitting between them. Germline V gene sequence: CDR1 SQVTM, CDR2 ANQGSEA. This CDR3 spans 17 amino acids. The CDR3 is CSVEDRTRPGSGNTIYF. DNA for the CDR3: TGCAGCGTTGAAGATCGGACCCGTCCTGGCTCTGGAAACACCATATATTTT.

The chain employs TRBV12-3 or TRBV12-4 and TRBJ2-3, with 9 bases aligning to TRBD2. CDR3 length equals 15 residues. J was trimmed by 2 bases and V by 4 bases; bases with no gene match: 4. The CDR3 protein is CASSSSSGTTDTQYF. CDR3 nucleotide sequence: TGTGCCAGCAGTTCATCTAGCGGGACCACAGATACGCAGTATTTT.